This TCR beta chain was documented in a study of Ad26.COV2.S vaccination and SARS-CoV-2 variants. Study-level findings and limits: CD8+ and CD4+ T cells specific for spike reportedly responded with substantial breadth after vaccination. The placebo group had lower spike-specific TCR breadth than the vaccine recipients did. TCR breadth and depth analyses may have underestimated total T cell responses.

Germline V gives CDR1 SQVTM, CDR2 ANQGSEA. The CDR3 extends over 11 amino acids. Deletions cut 2 bases from V and 7 bases from J, with 8 bases between. Points on this clone: Its target is not known.

Profiled with immunoSEQ multiplex PCR; TCRdb holds only in-frame clones, not every one. The data hold hundreds of thousands of clones, with 89% observed a single time. Treatment given: some 20 received Ad26.COV2.S at low or high dose, single or two shots; about 5 received placebo; per-sample allocation not given. At day 63 after the first vaccine or placebo injection, samples were drawn. An Ad26 vector carrying the Wuhan-strain SARS-CoV-2 spike served as the vaccine. The specimen was peripheral blood, collected in a trial of Ad26.COV2.S vaccine versus placebo. The V and J genes are TRBV29-1 and TRBJ2-5; D gene ambiguous. The receptor comes from a person aged 18 to 59 who received the Ad26.COV2.S COVID-19 vaccine or a placebo. The DNA of the CDR3 is TGCAGCGTTGAAAGGGCCGGGACCCAGTACTTC. Translating gives CSVERAGTQYF.